One and the same sample provided the 32 T cell receptor beta chains below, sequenced in a study of blood T cell repertoires in COVID-19. The protocol was immunoSEQ multiplex PCR, while the TCRdb copy is restricted to in-frame clones and leaves out a portion. The table lists roughly 360,000 clones, roughly 90% of them singletons. The sequenced sample consisted of PBMCs or T cells enriched from blood (not recorded which). The receptors come from a woman aged 30 to 39 with acute COVID-19.

This clone appeared once. The CDR3 nucleotides are TGTGCCAGTGGGGCGGGGCGCGAAGTGGGGGAAGCTTTCTTT. Amino acids: CASGAGREVGEAFF. The chain uses TRBV19 and TRBJ1-1; TRBD1 is a possible D gene (5 bases). Germline V gene sequence: CDR1 LNHDA, CDR2 SQIVND (reference sequence). V shed 8 bases and J shed 8 bases, with 21 bases lying between them. The CDR3 consists of 14 residues.

The rearrangement links TRBV10-3 to TRBJ1-4, with TRBD1 identical over 10 bases. V gave up 6 bases and J gave up 0 bases; unmatched junction bases: 19. CDR3 length: 21 residues. Per germline, CDR1 ENHRY and CDR2 SYGVKD. The CDR3 DNA is TGTGCCATCAGCTTCGGACGTGGAGGACAGGGGGGAAAATCAACTAATGAAAAACTGTTTTTT. Translated: CAISFGRGGQGGKSTNEKLFF.

CDR3 sequence reads: CASSPPTSSYNEQFF. The CDR3 nucleotides read TGTGCCAGCTCTCCCCCTACGAGCTCCTACAATGAGCAGTTCTTC. The chain links TRBV18 to TRBJ2-1; no clear D gene. The CDR3 runs 15 residues. Germline CDR1 and CDR2: KGHSH and LQKENI. The ends were cut back, 6 bases at V and 0 bases at J, with 12 bases in the middle.

The table lists this clone with a count of one. This chain connects TRBV6-1 to TRBJ2-3; 8 nucleotides agree with TRBD2. The germline CDR1 and CDR2 sequences are MNHNS and SASEGT. The CDR3 sequence is 17 residues long. V lost 2 bases to trimming and J lost 1 base; unmatched junction nucleotides: 8. The CDR3 reads CASSERPAGAGTDTQYF. The CDR3 DNA is TGTGCCAGCAGTGAACGCCCAGCGGGGGCTGGCACAGATACGCAGTATTTT.

The CDR3 sequence is CASSQAGGLNTEAFF. CDR3 in DNA: TGCGCCAGCAGCCAGGCGGGGGGGCTCAACACTGAAGCTTTCTTT. V gene TRBV10-2 combines with J gene TRBJ1-1, with D perhaps TRBD1 (6 bases). Germline V gene lookup returns CDR1 WSHSY and CDR2 SAAADI. There are 15 residues in the CDR3. V was trimmed by 6 bases and J by 2 bases, leaving 16 bases between them.

V usage is TRBV29-1 and J usage is TRBJ1-3; TRBD1 agrees at 9 bases. The CDR3 loop spans 16 amino acids. V gave up 2 bases and J gave up 0 bases; unmatched junction bases: 5. The germline gives CDR1 SQVTM, CDR2 ANQGSEA. The CDR3 DNA is TGCAGCGTTGAAACCGGGACAGGGACCTCTGGAAACACCATATATTTT. Its protein product is CSVETGTGTSGNTIYF.

This rearrangement joins TRBV6-4 to TRBJ2-7, with unresolved D. V lost 8 bases to trimming and J lost 5 bases, with 16 bases between them. Germline CDR1 reads MRHNA; CDR2 reads SNTAGT. The CDR3 is 13 residues long. In DNA, the CDR3 is TGTGCCAGCCGTCGTGAACCGGTCCACGAGCAGTACTTC. Its protein product is CASRREPVHEQYF.

The chain links TRBV7-2 to TRBJ1-3, with TRBD1 identical over 7 bases. The CDR3 is made up of 15 amino acids. In germline, CDR1 is SGHTA, CDR2 FQGNSA. Trimming removed 5 bases from V and 3 bases from J; junction bases left unmatched: 7. CDR3 nucleotide sequence: TGTGCCAGCAGCCTTACACAGGGGTATGGAAACACCATATATTTT. It translates to CASSLTQGYGNTIYF.

This clone was picked up one time. The rearrangement links TRBV6-5 to TRBJ1-1, with a tentative D call TRBD1 (5 bases). The V and J ends lost 6 bases and 5 bases respectively, with 10 bases between them. The CDR3 loop spans 12 amino acids. In germline, CDR1 is MNHEY, CDR2 SVGAGI. The CDR3 region is CASRWTRTEAFF. In nucleotides, the CDR3 is TGTGCCAGCAGATGGACACGGACTGAAGCTTTCTTT.

The rearrangement uses TRBV5-6 and TRBJ1-2; D call uncertain. The germline V gene encodes CDR1 SGHDT and CDR2 YYEEEE. V lost 2 bases to trimming and J lost 3 bases, with 8 bases between them. This CDR3 contains 13 residues. The CDR3 coding sequence is TGTGCCAGCAGCTTTGGTGAGGACTATGGCTACACCTTC. Its translation: CASSFGEDYGYTF.

The V and J genes are TRBV27 and TRBJ1-1; 7 nucleotides align to TRBD1. Germline loops: CDR1 MNHEY, CDR2 SMNVEV (reference sequence). CDR3 length: 15 residues. The junction had 4 bases not matched to a gene; V was cut back by 0 bases and J by 3 bases. The CDR3 nucleotides are TGTGCCAGCAGTTTATCAGGGGGCGCGCACACTGAAGCTTTCTTT. Protein product: CASSLSGGAHTEAFF.

This chain connects TRBV15 to TRBJ1-6; D gene ambiguous. With 5 bases removed from V and 5 bases from J, the gap between germline ends came to 22 bases. Germline lookup yields CDR1 LNHNV and CDR2 YYDKDF (reference sequence). There are 18 residues in the CDR3. CDR3 bases: TGTGCCACCAGCTCGCGTCGGCGAGGAGGTTCGAATAATTCACCCCTCCACTTT. Its translation: CATSSRRRGGSNNSPLHF.

The chain links TRBV18 to TRBJ1-6; TRBD1 is a possible D gene (5 bases). This CDR3 has 16 residues. Germline V gives CDR1 KGHSH, CDR2 LQKENI. Trimming stripped 0 bases from V and 5 bases from J, with 11 bases between. The CDR3 DNA reads as TGTGCCAGCTCACCACCGAACAGGATTGATAATTCACCCCTCCACTTT. It encodes CASSPPNRIDNSPLHF.

The chain uses TRBV18 and TRBJ1-4, with D perhaps matching TRBD1 (5 bases). The CDR3 contains 15 residues. Germline loops: CDR1 KGHSH, CDR2 LQKENI. V shed 6 bases and J shed 8 bases, with 19 bases lying between them. The CDR3 loop is CASSQSAGSGEKLFF. The DNA for the CDR3 is TGTGCCAGCTCTCAATCGGCAGGGTCAGGCGAAAAACTGTTTTTT.

The J gene is TRBJ1-5, the V gene TRBV6-5; TRBD1 is a possible D gene (5 bases). V was pared by 2 bases and J by 0 bases, with 8 bases between. CDR1 is MNHEY and CDR2 is SVGAGI in the germline V gene. The CDR3 has 15 residues. The CDR3 DNA is TGTGCCAGCAGTTACGACAGATATAGCAATCAGCCCCAGCATTTT. It encodes CASSYDRYSNQPQHF.

The chain joins TRBV30 to TRBJ1-4; 8 positions match TRBD1. The V segment lost 1 base and the J segment 7 bases; nucleotides outside the gene matches: 8. The CDR3 length is 15 residues. The germline V gene encodes CDR1 GTSNPN and CDR2 SVGIG (reference sequence). The CDR3 coding sequence is TGTGCCTGGAGTGCGAAGACAGGGGAGAGTGAAAAACTGTTTTTT. Translation gives CAWSAKTGESEKLFF. Complete variable domain (other parts from reference TRBV30 and TRBJ1-4): SQTIHQWPATLVQPVGSPLSLECTVEGTSNPNLYWYRQAAGRGLQLLFYSVGIGQISSEVPQNLSASRPQDRQFILSSKKLLLSDSGFYLCAWSAKTGESEKLFFGSGTQLSVL.

The J gene is TRBJ2-1, the V gene TRBV5-1, with unresolved D. Germline V gives CDR1 SGHRS, CDR2 YFSETQ. This CDR3 spans 13 amino acids. The V and J ends lost 0 bases and 8 bases respectively, with 9 bases between them. The CDR3 loop reads CASSLGRPDEQFF. The CDR3 coding sequence is TGCGCCAGCAGCTTGGGCAGGCCCGATGAGCAGTTCTTC.

This chain links TRBV10-3 with TRBJ2-5, with 9 bases aligning to TRBD1. The CDR3 has 18 residues. J lost 2 bases, V lost 4 bases, and 14 bases had no gene match. Germline loops: CDR1 ENHRY, CDR2 SYGVKD. CDR3 sequence: CAISGGQGIQGTQETQYF. CDR3 bases: TGTGCCATCAGTGGTGGACAGGGGATCCAAGGGACTCAAGAGACCCAGTACTTC.

J is TRBJ2-7 and V is TRBV5-6; the match to TRBD2 covers 7 bases. With V trimmed by 5 bases and J by 5 bases, 19 bases remained unmatched. Germline V CDR1 and CDR2: SGHDT, YYEEEE. The CDR3 runs to 17 residues. CDR3 sequence reads: CASSWGGPGTVVHEQYF. As DNA, the CDR3 is TGTGCCAGCAGTTGGGGAGGGCCCGGGACCGTGGTTCACGAGCAGTACTTC.

V is TRBV18 and J is TRBJ1-2; no clear D gene. V was cut by 3 bases and J by 3 bases, with 8 bases left in between. The V gene's germline CDR1 is KGHSH and CDR2 LQKENI. The CDR3 consists of 13 residues. The CDR3 coding sequence is TGTGCCAGCTCACCGGGCTCCGACTATGGCTACACCTTC. This sequence encodes CASSPGSDYGYTF.

As for this clone: Within the sample, other DNA sequences also encode this same CDR3. V is TRBV19 and J is TRBJ2-7, with 10 nucleotides matching TRBD1. Per the germline V gene, CDR1 is LNHDA and CDR2 is SQIVND (reference sequence). CDR3 length equals 14 residues. J gave up 1 base and V 6 bases, and 3 bases lay outside the gene matches. This chain's CDR3 is CASRDRGGSYEQYF. In DNA form, the CDR3 reads TGTGCCAGTAGGGACAGGGGGGGTTCCTACGAGCAGTACTTC.

The CDR3 DNA is TGTGCCACCGGCTATGAGGACAGGGGGGCCACCGGGGAGCTGTTTTTT. Translation gives CATGYEDRGATGELFF. This sequence joins TRBV10-3 and TRBJ2-2; 10 positions agree with TRBD1. J was trimmed by 4 bases and V by 10 bases; bases with no gene match: 12. Germline values: CDR1 ENHRY, CDR2 SYGVKD. This CDR3 contains 16 residues.

CDR3: CASSLGQGLETQYF. The CDR3 coding sequence is TGCGCCAGCAGCTTGGGACAGGGGCTAGAGACCCAGTACTTC. This chain joins TRBV5-1 and TRBJ2-5, with 8 bases lining up with TRBD1. From germline, CDR1 is SGHRS and CDR2 YFSETQ. The CDR3 is made up of 14 amino acids. With 0 bases clipped from V and 4 bases from J, the junction kept 2 bases outside the gene matches.

The chain is built from TRBV19 and TRBJ2-7; D uncertain. Deletions cut 5 bases from V and 5 bases from J, with 19 bases between. CDR1 LNHDA and CDR2 SQIVND come from the germline V gene (reference sequence). The CDR3 runs 15 residues. Here the CDR3 DNA reads TGTGCCAGTAGTCCAGCAGAGGCAGTGGTGGACGAGCAGTACTTC. It translates to CASSPAEAVVDEQYF.

J is TRBJ1-3 and V is TRBV15; no reliable D call. V gave up 4 bases and J gave up 0 bases, with 13 bases separating them. Germline V lookup: CDR1 LNHNV, CDR2 YYDKDF (reference sequence). The CDR3 is made up of 16 amino acids. The CDR3, as DNA: TGTGCCACCAGCACTGGAGAGAGGTTCTCTGGAAACACCATATATTTT. It yields the protein CATSTGERFSGNTIYF.

This clone was counted a single time. This chain links TRBV10-1 with TRBJ2-1, with D possibly being TRBD2 (6 bases). Trimming removed 3 bases from V and 9 bases from J, with 15 bases in between. The CDR3 runs to 14 residues. Germline CDR1 WNHNN, CDR2 SYGVQD (reference sequence). CDR3 in DNA: TGCGCCAGCAGTGAAGGAGCGATGGGGGGTGAGCAGTTCTTC. Its translation: CASSEGAMGGEQFF.

This clone appeared a single time. The rearrangement uses TRBV9 and TRBJ2-3; weak D call: TRBD2 (5 bases). The germline V gene has CDR1 SGDLS and CDR2 YYNGEE. The CDR3 is made up of 15 amino acids. Trimming shortened V by 5 bases and J by 0 bases, and 13 bases separated the two germline ends. CDR3 loop: CASSTDYRSTDTQYF. CDR3 in DNA: TGTGCCAGCAGTACAGACTACCGAAGCACAGATACGCAGTATTTT.

The chain employs TRBV2 and TRBJ2-7, with D possibly matching TRBD2 (5 bases). The CDR3 totals 15 residues. The ends were cut back, 4 bases at V and 1 base at J, with 14 bases in the middle. CDR1 SNHLY and CDR2 FYNNEI come from the germline V gene. As DNA, the CDR3 is TGTGCCAGCAGTGGGATTTTTGGGAGATCCTACGAGCAGTACTTC. The encoded protein is CASSGIFGRSYEQYF.

This clone appeared a few times. The chain employs TRBV9 and TRBJ1-1; 8 bases align to TRBD1. From germline, CDR1 is SGDLS and CDR2 YYNGEE. V shed 4 bases, J shed 1 base, and the junction held 6 bases outside the gene matches. This CDR3 spans 15 amino acids. The CDR3 bases are TGTGCCAGCAGCTATCTCGGACAGGGGAACACTGAAGCTTTCTTT. It is translated as CASSYLGQGNTEAFF.

The chain carries TRBV19 and TRBJ1-5; TRBD1 might be the D (5 bases). The germline CDR1 and CDR2 sequences are LNHDA and SQIVND (reference sequence). CDR3 length: 12 amino acids. The V gene lost 6 bases and the J gene lost 4 bases, with 7 bases spanning the gap. CDR3 amino acids: CASSGGNQPQHF. Written as DNA, the CDR3 is TGTGCCAGTAGCGGGGGGAATCAGCCCCAGCATTTT.

V usage is TRBV11-3 and J usage is TRBJ2-5; 9 bases map to TRBD2. The CDR3 spans 15 residues. After removal of 5 bases from V and 0 bases from J, the junction contained 4 bases not matched to a gene. The germline V gene has CDR1 SGHNT and CDR2 YENEEA. CDR3 coding DNA: TGTGCCAGCAGCGCTCGGACTAGCGACCAAGAGACCCAGTACTTC. Residues: CASSARTSDQETQYF.

The chain carries TRBV11-2 and TRBJ2-1, with D possibly matching TRBD2 (7 bases). The V end was cut by 5 bases, the J end by 0 bases, with 14 bases between. Germline CDR1 and CDR2: SGHAT and FQNNGV. This CDR3 is built from 16 residues. CDR3 nucleotide sequence: TGTGCCAGCAGCCTGAGGGGGGGCGCCTCCTACAATGAGCAGTTCTTC. Protein product: CASSLRGGASYNEQFF.